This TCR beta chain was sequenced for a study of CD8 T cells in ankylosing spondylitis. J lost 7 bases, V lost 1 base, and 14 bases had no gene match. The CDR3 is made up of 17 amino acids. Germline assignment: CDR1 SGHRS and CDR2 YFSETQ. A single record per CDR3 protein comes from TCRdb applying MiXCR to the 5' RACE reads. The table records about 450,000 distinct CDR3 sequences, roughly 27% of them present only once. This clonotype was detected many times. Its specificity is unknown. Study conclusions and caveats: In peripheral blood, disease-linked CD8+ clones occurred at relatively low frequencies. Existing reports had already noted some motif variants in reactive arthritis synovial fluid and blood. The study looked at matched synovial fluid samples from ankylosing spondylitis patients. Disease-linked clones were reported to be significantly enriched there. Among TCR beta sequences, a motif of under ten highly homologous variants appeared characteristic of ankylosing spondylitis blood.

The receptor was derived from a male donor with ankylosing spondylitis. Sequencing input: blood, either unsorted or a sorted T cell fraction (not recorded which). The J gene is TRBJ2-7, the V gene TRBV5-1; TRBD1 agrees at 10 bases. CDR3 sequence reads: CASSLNLAGTGVREQYF. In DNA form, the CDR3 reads TGCGCCAGCAGCTTGAACTTGGCCGGGACAGGGGTTCGGGAGCAGTACTTC.